This T cell receptor beta chain was obtained from a study of cytomegalovirus exposure and HLA in healthy donors. Background on the study: From some 180 million T cells, an earlier analysis saw approximately 120 million unique TCR beta sequences.

With 60 Vbeta and 13 Jbeta primers, the PCR was carried out. Method: immunoSEQ multiplex PCR; TCRdb's copy keeps in-frame clones and lacks some. The table lists around 97,000 clones, roughly 79% of them singletons, with roughly 4% in the top ten. General study findings and limits: A later analysis showed that HLA-associated TCR beta chains had undergone more clonal expansion than equally common others. According to the study, around 180 TCR beta chains were cytomegalovirus-associated.

V shed 3 bases, J shed 12 bases, and the junction held 6 bases outside the gene matches. CDR1 and CDR2 (germline): MDHEN, SYDVKM. This CDR3 contains 12 residues. On this clone: Its matching antigen is unknown.

The V and J genes are TRBV28 and TRBJ2-7, with TRBD1 matching 9 bases. This receptor was identified in a man aged 45-65 years in good health and CMV-seropositive. Specimen: PBMCs. The CDR3 sequence: CASSFRGTGLYF. The CDR3 nucleotides are TGTGCCAGCAGTTTTCGAGGGACAGGGCTGTACTTC.